A single sample gave rise to the 30 T cell receptor beta chains below, sequenced in a study of blood T cell repertoires in COVID-19. Assay: immunoSEQ multiplex PCR; the TCRdb copy retains only in-frame clones and omits some. This table holds roughly 150,000 clones, about four fifths found once. Sequencing was performed on peripheral blood. The origin of the receptors is a woman at least 80 years old with COVID-19, enrolled during active disease.

The rearrangement uses TRBV9 and TRBJ1-2; possibly TRBD1 for D (5 bases). V shed 3 bases and J shed 7 bases, with 10 bases lying between them. The CDR3 is 12 amino acids. Germline CDR1 reads SGDLS; CDR2 reads YYNGEE. The CDR3 bases are TGTGCCAGCAGCGCTCAGGGTAGTGGCTACACCTTC. Translating it yields CASSAQGSGYTF.

The chain couples TRBV11-2 to TRBJ2-7, with 8 bases matching TRBD2. The CDR3 has 16 residues. Trimming at V came to 3 bases and at J to 2 bases, leaving 9 bases not matched to a gene. Germline lookup yields CDR1 SGHAT and CDR2 FQNNGV. CDR3: CASSFNLLAATYEQYF. The CDR3 nucleotides are TGTGCCAGCAGCTTTAATTTACTAGCGGCAACCTACGAGCAGTACTTC.

This chain uses TRBV19 with TRBJ2-1; TRBD2 matches at 9 bases. The CDR3 has 13 amino acids. V shed 8 bases and J 4 bases; nucleotides not matched to a gene: 3. CDR1 and CDR2 from the germline V gene are LNHDA and SQIVND (reference sequence). CDR3 loop: CASWSGGYNEQFF. The CDR3 DNA follows: TGTGCCAGTTGGAGCGGGGGGTACAATGAGCAGTTCTTC. Full variable domain (rest looked up from reference TRBV19 and TRBJ2-1): DGGITQSPKYLFRKEGQNVTLSCEQNLNHDAMYWYRQDPGQGLRLIYYSQIVNDFQKGDIAEGYSVSREKKESFPLTVTSAQKNPTAFYLCASWSGGYNEQFFGPGTRLTVL.

The J gene is TRBJ2-1, the V gene TRBV7-3; 7 bases are shared with TRBD1. V was pared by 5 bases and J by 1 base, with 8 bases of the junction left unmatched. Germline V CDR1 and CDR2: SGHTA, FQGTGA. The CDR3 totals 16 residues. The DNA for the CDR3 is TGTGCCAGCAGCGCCCAGACAGGGCTGTCCTACAATGAGCAGTTCTTC. Protein product: CASSAQTGLSYNEQFF.

The chain employs TRBV6-2 or TRBV6-3 and TRBJ2-2; 11 nucleotides align to TRBD2. Trimming removed 5 bases from V and 0 bases from J; junction bases left unmatched: 2. The germline CDR1 and CDR2 sequences are MNHEY and SVGEGT. The CDR3 extends over 16 amino acids. CDR3 DNA sequence: TGTGCCAGCAGTGTAGCGGGGGGGTCGAACACCGGGGAGCTGTTTTTT. Amino acids: CASSVAGGSNTGELFF.

The V gene is TRBV11-2, the J gene TRBJ2-1; D perhaps matches TRBD1 (5 bases). The V gene's germline CDR1 is SGHAT and CDR2 FQNNGV. Trimming shortened V by 5 bases and J by 8 bases, and 19 bases separated the two germline ends. This CDR3 contains 15 residues. The CDR3 reads CASSGRRQSGHEQFF. The CDR3 DNA sequence: TGTGCCAGCAGCGGGCGGAGACAGAGTGGGCATGAGCAGTTCTTC. Variable domain in full (rest from reference TRBV11-2 and TRBJ2-1): EAGVAQSPRYKIIEKRQSVAFWCNPISGHATLYWYQQILGQGPKLLIQFQNNGVVDDSQLPKDRFSAERLKGVDSTLKIQPAKLEDSAVYLCASSGRRQSGHEQFFGPGTRLTVL.

The chain employs TRBV6-4 and TRBJ2-1; 9 bases align to TRBD2. Germline-derived CDR1 and CDR2 are MRHNA and SNTAGT. This CDR3 comprises 17 residues. Germline trimming cut 0 bases from V and 7 bases from J; bases unmatched to any gene: 10. The CDR3 bases are TGTGCCAGCAGTGACTCGGGCGGGGGGGCACTTCGGAATGAGCAGTTCTTC. Residues: CASSDSGGGALRNEQFF.

The chain recombines TRBV30 with TRBJ2-1; possible D gene TRBD2, 5 bases. There are 14 residues in the CDR3. V gave up 1 base and J gave up 7 bases, with 14 bases separating them. The germline V gene has CDR1 GTSNPN and CDR2 SVGIG (reference sequence). For the CDR3, the DNA is TGTGCCTGGAGTGGGGTGGGAGTCCCTAATGAGCAGTTCTTC. Translated, it gives CAWSGVGVPNEQFF. The whole variable domain, filled in from reference TRBV30 and TRBJ2-1, reads SQTIHQWPATLVQPVGSPLSLECTVEGTSNPNLYWYRQAAGRGLQLLFYSVGIGQISSEVPQNLSASRPQDRQFILSSKKLLLSDSGFYLCAWSGVGVPNEQFFGPGTRLTVL.

The table lists this clone with many counts. V gene TRBV4-2 combines with J gene TRBJ1-5, with a possible D match to TRBD1 (5 bases). V lost 1 base to trimming and J lost 2 bases, with 18 bases between them. The CDR3 has 18 residues. Germline assignment: CDR1 LGHNA and CDR2 YNFKEQ. CDR3 amino acids: CASSQAGSGGMGNQPQHF. CDR3 DNA sequence: TGTGCCAGCAGCCAAGCAGGTTCCGGGGGTATGGGCAATCAGCCCCAGCATTTT.

This chain joins TRBV7-2 and TRBJ1-2; 7 bases are a match to TRBD1. The CDR3 is 13 amino acids. Germline CDR1 is SGHTA and CDR2 is FQGNSA. Losses at the gene ends were 8 bases for V and 4 bases for J; bases not matched to a gene: 7. The CDR3 DNA is TGTGCCAGCTCCCTCCGACAGGGCTATGGCTACACCTTC. Residues: CASSLRQGYGYTF. Together with reference TRBV7-2 and TRBJ1-2, the CDR3 gives the full variable domain: GAGVSQSPSNKVTEKGKDVELRCDPISGHTALYWYRQSLGQGLEFLIYFQGNSAPDKSGLPSDRFSAERTGGSVSTLTIQRTQQEDSAVYLCASSLRQGYGYTFGSGTRLTVV.

V is TRBV9 and J is TRBJ2-5; tentatively, D is TRBD1 (6 bases). Looked up from germline, CDR1 is SGDLS and CDR2 is YYNGEE. V lost 1 base to trimming and J lost 5 bases, with 15 bases between them. The CDR3 totals 15 residues. The CDR3 DNA sequence: TGTGCCAGCAGCGTATTTGGGGGCGCCGGGGAGACCCAGTACTTC. Its protein product is CASSVFGGAGETQYF. Full variable domain (outside the CDR3, taken from reference TRBV9 and TRBJ2-5): DSGVTQTPKHLITATGQRVTLRCSPRSGDLSVYWYQQSLDQGLQFLIQYYNGEERAKGNILERFSAQQFPDLHSELNLSSLELGDSALYFCASSVFGGAGETQYFGPGTRLLVL.

V and J are TRBV5-4 and TRBJ1-2, with D possibly TRBD1 on 5 matching bases. Trimming took off 2 bases at V and 5 bases at J, with 13 bases between the two ends. The CDR3 extends over 14 amino acids. Germline V lookup: CDR1 SGHNT, CDR2 YYREEE (reference sequence). The CDR3 loop is CASSFDLGGYGYTF. CDR3 nucleotide sequence: TGTGCCAGCAGCTTTGACCTGGGGGGATATGGCTACACCTTC. The complete variable domain, with remaining parts taken from reference TRBV5-4 and TRBJ1-2, reads ETGVTQSPTHLIKTRGQQVTLRCSSQSGHNTVSWYQQALGQGPQFIFQYYREEENGRGNFPPRFSGLQFPNYSSELNVNALELDDSALYLCASSFDLGGYGYTFGSGTRLTVV.

This clone was detected only once. The rearrangement links TRBV19 to TRBJ2-5; the match to TRBD2 covers 11 bases. The CDR3 has 14 amino acids. With V trimmed by 3 bases and J by 3 bases, 0 bases remained unmatched. The V gene's germline CDR1 is LNHDA and CDR2 SQIVND (reference sequence). Written as DNA, the CDR3 is TGTGCCAGTAGTATGACTAGCGGGGAAGAGACCCAGTACTTC. Translating it yields CASSMTSGEETQYF.

This clone has only one observation. V and J are TRBV9 and TRBJ2-5, with 8 nucleotides matching TRBD1. CDR3 length: 14 amino acids. V gave up 3 bases and J gave up 5 bases; unmatched junction bases: 6. Germline V gives CDR1 SGDLS, CDR2 YYNGEE. CDR3 protein: CASSGQGLRETQYF. The CDR3 coding sequence is TGTGCCAGCAGCGGACAGGGGCTGAGGGAGACCCAGTACTTC.

The gene calls are TRBV20-1 and TRBJ2-5; tentatively, D is TRBD1 (6 bases). This CDR3 is built from 11 residues. Germline V gene data show CDR1 as DFQATT and CDR2 as SNEGSKA (reference sequence). CDR3 DNA sequence: TGCGGGGGCGGAGACCAAGAGACCCAGTACTTC. It encodes CGGGDQETQYF.

The V call is TRBV23-1, the J call TRBJ2-5, with D maybe TRBD1 (5 bases). TRBV23-1 is an open reading frame, and its role is uncertain. Trimming shortened V by 6 bases and J by 0 bases, and 14 bases separated the two germline ends. The CDR3 covers 15 residues. The CDR3 here is CASRANRTNQETQYF. DNA of the CDR3: TGCGCCAGCAGGGCTAATAGGACAAACCAAGAGACCCAGTACTTC.

This clone has a count of ten or more. The V call is TRBV7-8, the J call TRBJ1-4; D call uncertain. The CDR3 is 14 residues long. V dropped 6 bases and J dropped 5 bases, with 13 bases sitting between them. Germline V lookup: CDR1 SGHVS, CDR2 FQNEAQ. DNA of the CDR3: TGTGCCAGCAGTCCGGAGGTTTCGAATGAAAAACTGTTTTTT. Its protein is CASSPEVSNEKLFF.

This clone came up a few times. The V and J genes are TRBV4-2 and TRBJ1-2, with a weak D call TRBD1 (5 bases). This CDR3 has 13 amino acids. Trimming removed 5 bases from V and 6 bases from J, with 13 bases in between. Germline CDR1 and CDR2: LGHNA and YNFKEQ. The CDR3 bases are TGTGCCAGCAGCAGCCAAGGGGCGGATGGCTACACCTTC. Protein product: CASSSQGADGYTF.

The chain recombines TRBV28 with TRBJ2-7, with 8 bases fitting TRBD2. Germline lookup yields CDR1 MDHEN and CDR2 SYDVKM. The CDR3 contains 14 residues. Trimming removed 6 bases from V and 4 bases from J; junction bases left unmatched: 8. The CDR3 region has the DNA TGTGCCAGCAGAACCGGGACTAGAATGTACGAGCAGTACTTC. It translates to CASRTGTRMYEQYF.

The chain is built from TRBV6-4 and TRBJ2-5, with D possibly matching TRBD2 (6 bases). Germline loops: CDR1 MRHNA, CDR2 SNTAGT. Trimming took off 0 bases at V and 7 bases at J, with 12 bases between the two ends. This CDR3 is 14 amino acids long. CDR3 sequence: CASSDSHLGGTQYF. The CDR3 bases are TGTGCCAGCAGTGACTCCCACCTGGGGGGGACCCAGTACTTC.

The chain has TRBV24-1 and TRBJ2-1, with a tentative D call TRBD1 (5 bases). Germline lookup yields CDR1 KGHDR and CDR2 SFDVKD. This CDR3 spans 14 amino acids. With 6 bases removed from V and 3 bases from J, the gap between germline ends came to 11 bases. The CDR3 region is CATSSAGLYNEQFF. CDR3 sequence (DNA): TGTGCCACCAGTTCCGCAGGGCTCTACAATGAGCAGTTCTTC.

CDR3 in DNA: TGTGCCAGCACCGAGACTAGCGGGAGGAACCTCGCCAATGAGCAGTTCTTC. Amino acids: CASTETSGRNLANEQFF. V is TRBV7-3 and J is TRBJ2-1; 13 bases are shared with TRBD2. The CDR3 sequence is 17 residues long. The germline V gene encodes CDR1 SGHTA and CDR2 FQGTGA. V was clipped by 7 bases and J by 6 bases; unmatched bases: 12.

The chain links TRBV23-1 to TRBJ1-1, with D possibly matching TRBD1 (6 bases). TRBV23-1 is sorted into the ORF group, with uncertain function. CDR3 length equals 20 residues. The V gene lost 2 bases and the J gene lost 1 base, with 26 bases spanning the gap. CDR3 in amino acids: CASSQKMWGTGISQNTEAFF. The CDR3 DNA reads TGCGCCAGCAGTCAAAAGATGTGGGGAACAGGGATCTCGCAGAACACTGAAGCTTTCTTT.

About this clone itself: In the same sample, other DNA sequences code for this CDR3. The rearrangement joins TRBV27 to TRBJ2-3; TRBD1 agrees at 7 bases. The CDR3 contains 15 residues. Germline CDR1 reads MNHEY; CDR2 reads SMNVEV (reference sequence). J gave up 0 bases and V 2 bases, and 2 bases lay outside the gene matches. The CDR3 is CASSLKGASTDTQYF. The CDR3 nucleotides read TGTGCCAGCAGTTTAAAGGGGGCTAGCACAGATACGCAGTATTTT.

This clone has just one count. The V gene is TRBV28, the J gene TRBJ2-1; possible D gene TRBD2, 6 bases. This CDR3 has 11 amino acids. V shed 0 bases and J shed 13 bases, with 7 bases lying between them. The V gene's germline CDR1 is MDHEN and CDR2 SYDVKM. The CDR3, as DNA: TGTGCCAGCAGTTTATGGGAGGGTCAGTTCTTC. As protein: CASSLWEGQFF.

The V and J genes are TRBV3-1 (or the pseudogene TRBV3-2) and TRBJ2-5, with 7 bases that match TRBD1. Unmatched junction bases numbered 8, after V lost 0 bases and J lost 4 bases. The CDR3 has 16 amino acids. Germline V gene data show CDR1 as LGHDT and CDR2 as YNNKEL (reference sequence). CDR3 loop: CASSQDPTGSGETQYF. CDR3 in DNA: TGTGCCAGCAGCCAAGATCCGACAGGGAGTGGAGAGACCCAGTACTTC.

This sequence joins TRBV27 and TRBJ2-5, with D maybe TRBD1 (5 bases). Germline V gene lookup returns CDR1 MNHEY and CDR2 SMNVEV (reference sequence). Trimming took off 8 bases at V and 2 bases at J, with 12 bases between the two ends. The CDR3 covers 13 residues. The CDR3 DNA follows: TGTGCCAGCCGAACAGGAGTTCAAGAGACCCAGTACTTC. This gives the protein CASRTGVQETQYF.

The chain has TRBV2 and TRBJ2-2; TRBD2 matches at 7 bases. CDR1 is SNHLY, CDR2 FYNNEI, per germline. V lost 7 bases to trimming and J lost 4 bases; unmatched junction nucleotides: 9. The CDR3 totals 15 residues. The CDR3 nucleotides are TGTGCCAGCACTACGGCGGGAGCGGTCACCGGGGAGCTGTTTTTT. This sequence encodes CASTTAGAVTGELFF.

The chain has TRBV20-1 and TRBJ1-5; weak D call: TRBD1 (5 bases). The CDR3 runs to 15 residues. Per the germline V gene, CDR1 is DFQATT and CDR2 is SNEGSKA (reference sequence). Trimming left V 3 bases short and J 0 bases short, with 12 bases between. In nucleotides, the CDR3 is TGCAGTGCTAGTCGCAGGGTCAGTAGCAATCAGCCCCAGCATTTT. Residues: CSASRRVSSNQPQHF.

The chain couples TRBV2 to TRBJ2-6; unclear D gene. Germline CDR1 SNHLY, CDR2 FYNNEI. V lost 9 bases to trimming and J lost 2 bases, with 5 bases between them. This CDR3 is built from 12 residues. In DNA, the CDR3 is TGTGCCAGTCAGGCTGGGGCCAACGTCCTGACTTTC. Amino acids: CASQAGANVLTF.